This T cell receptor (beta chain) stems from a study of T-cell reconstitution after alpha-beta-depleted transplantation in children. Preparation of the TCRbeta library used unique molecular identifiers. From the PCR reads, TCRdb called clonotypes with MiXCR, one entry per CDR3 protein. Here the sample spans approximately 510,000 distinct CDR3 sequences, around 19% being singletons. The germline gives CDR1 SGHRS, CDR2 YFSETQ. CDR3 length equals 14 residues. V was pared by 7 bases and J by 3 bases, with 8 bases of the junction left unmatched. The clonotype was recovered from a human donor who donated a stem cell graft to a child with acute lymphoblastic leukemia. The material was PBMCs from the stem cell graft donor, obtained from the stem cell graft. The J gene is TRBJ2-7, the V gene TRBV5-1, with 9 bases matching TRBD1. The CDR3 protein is CASSRDRAFYEQYF. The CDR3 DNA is TGCGCCAGCTCCCGGGACAGGGCATTCTACGAGCAGTACTTC.